The clone carrying this T cell receptor (beta chain) turned up a few times. This sample is part of a study of T cells in Graves' hyperthyroidism and ophthalmopathy. At the level of the study: Peripheral blood was collected at initial diagnosis, before any treatment.

Template material for amplifying TCR beta CDR3 regions consisted of RNA transcripts. When the TCR CDR3 underwent first-round RT-PCR, the HTBI primer set was used. TCRdb re-called the multiplex PCR reads with MiXCR, one entry per CDR3 protein. This sample carries 300,000 or so distinct CDR3 sequences, 18% of them seen once, and the ten largest clones take approximately 54%. Hyperthyroidism patients were newly diagnosed, had disease duration under 2 months, and were aged 18 to 65 years. The junction had 5 bases not matched to a gene; V was cut back by 0 bases and J by 5 bases. The germline V gene encodes CDR1 SGDLS and CDR2 YYNGEE. The CDR3 runs to 16 residues.

The V call is TRBV9, the J call TRBJ2-2, with 9 bases that match TRBD2. This TCR was recovered from a woman aged 45-59 years with Graves' hyperthyroidism. What was sequenced was blood. CDR3 residues: CASSVGSAGGTGELFF. The CDR3 bases are TGTGCCAGCAGCGTAGGTTCAGCGGGGGGAACCGGGGAGCTGTTTTTT. Complete variable domain (other parts from reference TRBV9 and TRBJ2-2): DSGVTQTPKHLITATGQRVTLRCSPRSGDLSVYWYQQSLDQGLQFLIQYYNGEERAKGNILERFSAQQFPDLHSELNLSSLELGDSALYFCASSVGSAGGTGELFFGEGSRLTVL.